This T cell receptor (beta chain) was recovered during a study of T cell repertoires in cytomegalovirus infection. Study at large: CMV infection plus the matching HLA type was flagged by public TCR beta signatures.

General study results and limits: Clonotypes of TCR beta that were HLA-C-restricted and CMV-specific dominated the ex vivo response. Summed frequency of shared TCR beta families picked out CMV carriers who also had the relevant HLA.

The CDR3 extends over 14 amino acids. Germline CDR1 is SGHDT and CDR2 is YYEEEE. Deletions cut 6 bases from V and 10 bases from J, with 17 bases between. Of note for this clonotype: Its antigen is not identified.

Each CDR3 protein gets one entry after TCRdb re-called the reads with MiXCR. Of 100,000 or so distinct CDR3 sequences listed, 20% to 25% are singletons. The chain employs TRBV5-6 and TRBJ1-6; possibly TRBD1 for D (5 bases). Sequencing used CD8+ T cells from PBMCs. This clonotype was sampled from a human donor in good health (CMV status not recorded). Some clones in this sample may be carry-over from other donors' samples. CDR3 nucleotide sequence: TGTGCCAGCAACGAACGACAGTTTCAATCACCCCTCCACTTT. Translation: CASNERQFQSPLHF.